A single TCR beta chain is shown here with its context. As yet, its antigen is unknown. This record comes from a study of T cells in Graves' hyperthyroidism and ophthalmopathy. Study-wide points: Most clonotypes expanded in the thyroid (above 0.001) were also present in blood. Separating ophthalmopathy from stable hyperthyroidism was achieved by a 13 V-J model.

Uncontrolled infection, other autoimmune disease, pregnancy or lactation excluded patients. There were TCR beta CDR3 regions amplified from RNA transcripts. HTBI primers drove first-round RT-PCR of the TCR CDR3. Each CDR3 protein gets one entry after TCRdb re-called the multiplex PCR reads with MiXCR. The table lists around 660,000 distinct CDR3 sequences, about 45% of them singletons. The CDR3 runs to 14 residues. The ends lost 5 bases at V and 4 bases at J; junction bases unmatched: 7. CDR1 and CDR2 (germline): DFQATT, SNEGSKA (reference sequence). Sequenced material: peripheral blood or thyroid tissue (not recorded which). The TCR sequence derives from an adult man with Graves' disease, either hyperthyroidism or ophthalmopathy (not recorded which). The chain carries TRBV20-1 and TRBJ2-5; 10 bases line up with TRBD2. This chain's CDR3 is CSASSSGGRETQYF. The CDR3 coding sequence is TGCAGTGCTTCGTCTAGCGGGGGCAGAGAGACCCAGTACTTC.